Sequencing of this T cell receptor (beta chain) was carried out in a study of T cell repertoires in aging, cancer and after chemotherapy. Study context: Donor ages fell into six groups from 30 or younger up to 70 or older.

Findings and caveats of the study: In cancer patients, declining TCR diversity with age involved lost richness and lost evenness. The repertoire data cannot show anything about immunological memory following chemotherapy. Age-matched healthy donors had significantly more diverse, less clonal blood TCR repertoires than untreated cancer patients.

Amplification of TCR beta used genomic DNA extracted from peripheral blood. A mixed TRB-A/B primer pool amplified rearranged TRB by multiplex touch-down PCR. TCRdb re-analysed the multiplex PCR reads in MiXCR, keeping a single row per CDR3 protein. This table holds approximately 11,000 distinct CDR3 sequences, roughly 29% found once. As regards this clonotype: Its antigen is still unknown.

Germline loops: CDR1 SGHTA, CDR2 FQGNSA. CDR3 length: 16 amino acids. The V end was cut by 6 bases, the J end by 7 bases, with 25 bases between. Sequences were obtained from blood. The sequence derives from a human donor in good health. The V gene is TRBV7-2, the J gene TRBJ2-7, with D tentatively TRBD1 or TRBD2 (7 bases each). The CDR3 region has the DNA TGTGCCAGCAGTCTAGCGGCTCTGGGACAGTCCGTTGAGCAGTACTTC. Amino acids: CASSLAALGQSVEQYF.